These 10 T cell receptor beta chains share one sample of origin, sequenced in a study of regulatory T cells in long-lasting Graves disease. Noted time point: newly diagnosed GD, antithyroid drugs for less than 3 months. With RNA extracted from PBMCs as input, the TCR library was made. Construction of TCR beta libraries relied on iRepertoire HTBI primers and on Arm-PCR targeting CDR3 regions. TCRdb recomputed calls from the multiplex PCR reads with MiXCR, one row per CDR3 protein. The sample lists 450,000 to 700,000 distinct CDR3 sequences, roughly 14% occurring once. The sample was also linked to a second study, of T cells in Graves' hyperthyroidism and ophthalmopathy.

The source material was peripheral blood mononuclear cells (PBMCs), sampled at new diagnosis, from a patient treated with antithyroid drugs. Receptors originate from a young man with Graves disease.

The sample holds a few counts of this clonotype. The J gene is TRBJ2-2, the V gene TRBV5-1; the D gene is possibly TRBD2 (7 bases). V was cut by 2 bases and J by 3 bases, with 11 bases left in between. The CDR3 is 15 amino acids. CDR1 and CDR2 (germline): SGHRS, YFSETQ. CDR3 amino acids: CASSFQGGDTGELFF. The DNA for the CDR3 is TGCGCCAGCAGCTTTCAAGGGGGGGACACCGGGGAGCTGTTTTTT.

This sequence joins TRBV20-1 and TRBJ2-2; D possibly uses TRBD1 or TRBD2 (7 bases each). The CDR3 totals 15 residues. Trimming took off 6 bases at V and 6 bases at J, with 20 bases between the two ends. Per the germline V gene, CDR1 is DFQATT and CDR2 is SNEGSKA (reference sequence). This CDR3 is CSARPRQGGSGELFF. The CDR3 region has the DNA TGCAGTGCCAGACCTCGCCAGGGGGGGTCCGGGGAGCTGTTTTTT.

Ten or more counts support this clonotype. The V gene is TRBV11-1, the J gene TRBJ2-7; 8 nucleotides line up with TRBD2. Germline CDR1 and CDR2: SGHAT and FQDESV (reference sequence). V was pared by 4 bases and J by 6 bases, with 5 bases of the junction left unmatched. CDR3 length equals 13 residues. CDR3 bases: TGTGCCAGCAGCTCCGGACTAGCTTTCGAGCAGTACTTC. Its translation is CASSSGLAFEQYF. Together with reference TRBV11-1 and TRBJ2-7, the CDR3 gives the full variable domain: EAEVAQSPRYKITEKSQAVAFWCDPISGHATLYWYRQILGQGPELLVQFQDESVVDDSQLPKDRFSAERLKGVDSTLKIQPAELGDSAMYLCASSSGLAFEQYFGPGTRLTVT.

This clonotype was picked up many times. The rearrangement joins TRBV7-9 to TRBJ2-1; D uncertain. V was pared by 8 bases and J by 7 bases, with 15 bases between. CDR3 length equals 13 residues. The V gene's germline CDR1 is SEHNR and CDR2 FQNEAQ (reference sequence). The CDR3 is CASRSRIGNEQFF. The CDR3, as DNA: TGTGCCAGCCGGTCAAGAATCGGGAATGAGCAGTTCTTC.

This clonotype has at least ten counts. This chain joins TRBV18 and TRBJ2-1; D not resolved. V lost 2 bases to trimming and J lost 0 bases, with 11 bases between them. This CDR3 has 16 amino acids. From germline, CDR1 is KGHSH and CDR2 LQKENI. For the CDR3, the DNA is TGTGCCAGCTCACCAACGGGCACGAGCTCCTACAATGAGCAGTTCTTC. This sequence encodes CASSPTGTSSYNEQFF.

This clonotype was counted ten times or more. The chain combines TRBV9 with TRBJ2-7, with TRBD2 as a possible D gene (5 bases). The CDR3 sequence is 15 residues long. Between the trimmed V and J ends, which lost 0 bases and 3 bases, there was a span of 13 bases. Germline CDR1 reads SGDLS; CDR2 reads YYNGEE. CDR3 bases: TGTGCCAGCAGCGTAGGGAGGTCCGAAATCTACGAGCAGTACTTC. Amino acid sequence: CASSVGRSEIYEQYF.

This clonotype was seen a handful of times. The chain has TRBV12-5 and TRBJ1-5; 7 positions agree with TRBD1. The CDR3 covers 17 residues. CDR1 is LGHNT and CDR2 is FRNRAP in the germline V gene. The trim removed 0 bases at V and 4 bases at J, leaving 9 bases unmatched. The CDR3 is CASGLVGKQGRNQPQHF. The CDR3 DNA reads as TGTGCTAGTGGTTTGGTTGGGAAACAGGGGAGGAATCAGCCCCAGCATTTT.

This clonotype has at least ten counts. The rearrangement uses TRBV2 and TRBJ2-3; D perhaps matches TRBD2 (5 bases). The ends were cut back, 3 bases at V and 4 bases at J, with 11 bases in the middle. This CDR3 has 14 residues. CDR1 SNHLY and CDR2 FYNNEI come from the germline V gene. The CDR3 loop is CASSELAISDTQYF. CDR3 DNA sequence: TGTGCCAGCAGTGAGCTAGCTATATCAGATACGCAGTATTTT.

The table lists this clonotype with many counts. This sequence joins TRBV27 and TRBJ1-5; D may be TRBD1 (6 bases). There are 14 residues in the CDR3. The V end was cut by 3 bases, the J end by 4 bases, with 10 bases between. Germline V gives CDR1 MNHEY, CDR2 SMNVEV (reference sequence). CDR3 in amino acids: CASSFLGANQPQHF. For the CDR3, the DNA is TGTGCCAGCAGTTTTTTGGGGGCAAATCAGCCCCAGCATTTT.

This clonotype has at least ten counts. V gene TRBV5-1 combines with J gene TRBJ2-7; tentatively, D is TRBD2 (5 bases). This CDR3 is built from 14 residues. V was clipped by 4 bases and J by 3 bases, with 14 bases between them. Germline loops: CDR1 SGHRS, CDR2 YFSETQ. This CDR3 is CASSLEDPRYEQYF. CDR3 bases: TGCGCCAGCAGCCTGGAGGACCCACGCTACGAGCAGTACTTC.